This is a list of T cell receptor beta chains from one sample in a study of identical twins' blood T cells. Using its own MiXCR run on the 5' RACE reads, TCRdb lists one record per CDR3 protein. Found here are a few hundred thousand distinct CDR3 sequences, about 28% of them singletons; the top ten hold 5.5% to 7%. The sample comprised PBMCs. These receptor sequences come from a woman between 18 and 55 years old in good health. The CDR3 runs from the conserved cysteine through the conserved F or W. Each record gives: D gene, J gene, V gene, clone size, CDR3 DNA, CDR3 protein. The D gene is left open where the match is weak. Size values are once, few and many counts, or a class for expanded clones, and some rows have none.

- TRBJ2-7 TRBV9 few TGTGCCAGCAGCGCAACTACCTCCTACGAGCAGTACTTC CASSATTSYEQYF
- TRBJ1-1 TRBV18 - TGTGCCAGCTCATCCGGGGGTTTAGGCACTGAAGCTTTCTTT CASSSGGLGTEAFF
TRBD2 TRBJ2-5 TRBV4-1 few TGCGCCAGCAGCCGAATACTAGCGTCCCAAGAGACCCAGTACTTC CASSRILASQETQYF
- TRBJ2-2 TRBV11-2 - TGTGCCAGCAGCTTAGATCTTATGGTAACTAACACCGGGGAGCTGTTTTTT CASSLDLMVTNTGELFF
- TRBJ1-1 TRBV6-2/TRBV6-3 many TGTGCCAGCAGTATATCCGGGACCCAAGCTTTCTTT CASSISGTQAFF
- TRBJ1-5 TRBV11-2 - TGTGCCAGCAGCCCCAATATCGAACGTCAGCCCCAGCATTTT CASSPNIERQPQHF
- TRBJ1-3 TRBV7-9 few TGTGCCAGCAGCCCCGGCCTCCCCATTTCTGGAAACACCATATATTTT CASSPGLPISGNTIYF
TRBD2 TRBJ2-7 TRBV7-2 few TGTGCCAGCAGCCCGACTAGCGGGAGGGCTTACGAGCAGTACTTC CASSPTSGRAYEQYF
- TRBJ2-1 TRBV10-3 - TGTGCCATCAGTATCGAGAGTGAGCAGTTCTTC CAISIESEQFF
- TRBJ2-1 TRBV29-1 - TGCAGCGGAGAGGGCGGCTCCTACAATGAGCAGTTCTTC CSGEGGSYNEQFF
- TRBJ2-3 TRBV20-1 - TGCAGTGCGAGAGATGGAACAGATATGCAGTATTTT CSARDGTDMQYF
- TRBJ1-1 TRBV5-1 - TGCGCCAGCAGCCTCGACGCCAGGTCCAGTGAAGTTTTCTTT CASSLDARSSEVFF
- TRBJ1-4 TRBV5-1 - TGCGCCAGCAGCCAGAATCAACCCTCCGAAAAACTGTTTTTT CASSQNQPSEKLFF
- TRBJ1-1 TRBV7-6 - TGTGCCAGCAGCTTACGTCCATCAACGGGGGAGACTGAAGCTTTCTTT CASSLRPSTGETEAFF
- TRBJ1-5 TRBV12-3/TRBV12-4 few TGTGCCAGCAGTTTAGGAGGACGGACCGATAGCAATCAGCCCCAGCATTTT CASSLGGRTDSNQPQHF
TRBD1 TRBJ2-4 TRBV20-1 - TGCAGTGCTATTACAGGGGGATGGGCCAAAAACATTCAGTACTTC CSAITGGWAKNIQYF
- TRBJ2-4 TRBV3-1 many TGTGCCAGCAGCCAAGGCACATTGAGACTAGCCAAAAACATTCAGTACTTC CASSQGTLRLAKNIQYF
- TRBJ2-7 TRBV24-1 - TGTGCCACCTTCACCCAGGGGCAGCTCAACTCCTACGAGCAGTACTTC CATFTQGQLNSYEQYF
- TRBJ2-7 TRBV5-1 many TGCGCCAGCAACCATGGGGGGGCTCTTGCCTACGAGCAGTACTTC CASNHGGALAYEQYF
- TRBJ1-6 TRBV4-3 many TGCGCCAGCAGCCAAAGATTGCAGGACGCCAATTCACCCCTCCACTTT CASSQRLQDANSPLHF